These T cell receptor beta chains were read from a single sample in a study of T cell responses to AZD1222 COVID-19 vaccine. TCRdb keeps only in-frame clones here, not all; method: immunoSEQ multiplex PCR. The repertoire holds 150,000 to 200,000 clones, with around 90% as singletons. Sequenced material: peripheral blood, taken on day 0 of AZD1222 vaccination. These TCRs come from an adult in good health. Both conserved end residues are part of each CDR3. The D gene is left open where the match is weak. Some rows have no size entry. The others give once, few or many, or a class for an expanded clone.

length: 15; J: TRBJ1-5; size: -; D: TRBD1; V: TRBV27; CDR3: CASSPGQQINQPQHF; DNA: TGTGCCAGCAGTCCGGGACAGCAAATCAATCAGCCCCAGCATTTT
length: 13; J: TRBJ1-1; size: once; D: TRBD1; V: TRBV23-1; CDR3: CASINTGDTEAFF; DNA: TGCGCCAGCATCAATACAGGGGACACTGAAGCTTTCTTT
length: 14; J: TRBJ1-1; size: -; D: TRBD1; V: TRBV27; CDR3: CASSFGGTGEMAFF; DNA: TGTGCCAGCAGTTTTGGGGGAACAGGGGAGATGGCTTTCTTT
length: 13; J: TRBJ1-4; size: -; D: -; V: TRBV14; CDR3: CASSQQLGGKLFF; DNA: TGTGCCAGCAGCCAACAACTCGGAGGAAAACTGTTTTTT
length: 15; J: TRBJ2-1; size: -; D: TRBD2; V: TRBV5-4; CDR3: CATLRLAGGSIEQFF; DNA: TGTGCCACCCTCCGGCTAGCGGGGGGGTCGATAGAGCAGTTCTTC
length: 17; J: TRBJ2-6; size: -; D: TRBD1; V: TRBV7-2; CDR3: CASSPGQGRSGANVLTF; DNA: TGTGCCAGCAGTCCGGGACAGGGGCGCTCAGGGGCCAACGTCCTGACTTTC
length: 15; J: TRBJ2-1; size: -; D: -; V: TRBV21-1; CDR3: CASSKGAAEFDEQFF; DNA: TGTGCCAGCAGCAAAGGGGCGGCCGAGTTCGATGAGCAGTTCTTC
length: 19; J: TRBJ1-5; size: -; D: TRBD1; V: TRBV30; CDR3: CAWSPDYRDRRYSNQPQHF; DNA: TGTGCCTGGAGTCCAGATTACCGGGACAGGAGGTATAGCAATCAGCCCCAGCATTTT
length: 15; J: TRBJ2-2; size: -; D: TRBD2; V: TRBV27; CDR3: CASSVSGAGTGELFF; DNA: TGTGCCAGCAGTGTTAGCGGGGCTGGGACCGGGGAGCTGTTTTTT
length: 12; J: TRBJ1-6; size: -; D: -; V: TRBV6-5; CDR3: CASRGVDPPLHF; DNA: TGTGCCAGCAGGGGGGTTGATCCACCCCTCCACTTT
length: 16; J: TRBJ1-2; size: -; D: -; V: TRBV3-1/TRBV3-2; CDR3: CASSQIPGIVSGGYTF; DNA: TGTGCCAGCAGCCAAATTCCAGGGATCGTGTCTGGTGGCTACACCTTC
length: 16; J: TRBJ2-3; size: -; D: TRBD2; V: TRBV28; CDR3: CASSSASGIRTDTQYF; DNA: TGTGCCAGCAGTTCGGCTAGCGGGATAAGGACAGATACGCAGTATTTT
length: 15; J: TRBJ1-1; size: -; D: -; V: TRBV9; CDR3: CARTLQGRWNTEAFF; DNA: TGTGCCAGGACCCTTCAGGGGAGGTGGAACACTGAAGCTTTCTTT
length: 19; J: TRBJ1-3; size: -; D: -; V: TRBV27; CDR3: CASSPLDRVHAGSGNTIYF; DNA: TGTGCCAGCAGTCCCCTTGATAGAGTACACGCGGGGTCTGGAAACACCATATATTTT
length: 15; J: TRBJ1-5; size: -; D: TRBD1; V: TRBV6-6; CDR3: CASSYGGTVNQPQHF; DNA: TGTGCCAGCAGTTACGGGGGGACAGTCAATCAGCCCCAGCATTTT
length: 12; J: TRBJ2-1; size: -; D: -; V: TRBV5-5; CDR3: CASSLVYNEQFF; DNA: TGTGCCAGCAGCTTGGTATACAATGAGCAGTTCTTC
length: 14; J: TRBJ2-1; size: many; D: -; V: TRBV10-2; CDR3: CATSEGRAFNEQFF; DNA: TGCGCCACCTCCGAGGGGCGCGCTTTCAATGAGCAGTTCTTC
length: 18; J: TRBJ2-1; size: -; D: TRBD2; V: TRBV4-3; CDR3: CASSQDILAGVPYNEQFF; DNA: TGCGCCAGCAGCCAAGATATCCTAGCGGGAGTCCCCTACAATGAGCAGTTCTTC
length: 14; J: TRBJ2-3; size: once; D: TRBD1; V: TRBV7-3; CDR3: CASSLKGQGARQYF; DNA: TGTGCCAGCAGCTTAAAGGGACAGGGGGCGCGTCAGTATTTT
length: 13; J: TRBJ1-1; size: once; D: -; V: TRBV2; CDR3: CASTRDSNTEAFF; DNA: TGTGCCAGCACTAGGGACTCGAACACTGAAGCTTTCTTT
length: 19; J: TRBJ1-2; size: once; D: -; V: TRBV7-8; CDR3: CASSLRQVRRSGSSYGYTF; DNA: TGTGCCAGCAGCCTAAGACAGGTCCGGAGGTCCGGGTCTAGCTATGGCTACACCTTC
length: 13; J: TRBJ1-2; size: -; D: -; V: TRBV28; CDR3: CASSSLEAGGYTF; DNA: TGTGCCAGCAGTTCCCTAGAGGCCGGGGGCTACACCTTC